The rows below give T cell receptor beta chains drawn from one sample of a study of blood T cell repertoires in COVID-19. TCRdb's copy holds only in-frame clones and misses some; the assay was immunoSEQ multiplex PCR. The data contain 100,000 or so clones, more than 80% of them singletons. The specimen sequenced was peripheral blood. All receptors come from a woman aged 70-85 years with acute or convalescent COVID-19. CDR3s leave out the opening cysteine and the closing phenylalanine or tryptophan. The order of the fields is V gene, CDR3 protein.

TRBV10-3	AISAGGADRSSGNTIY
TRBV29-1	SVGGRGADTQY
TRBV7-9	ASSLQAAGGELF
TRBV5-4	ASSSREGDETQY
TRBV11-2	ASSLEFLAGNEQF
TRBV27	ASSPDRVPYNEQF
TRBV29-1	SGDSVNEQF
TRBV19	ASSTIPQPQH
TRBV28	ASRLSTGDPNSPLH
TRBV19	ASSTSQGIAVPLH
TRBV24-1	ATSDQDRGKDFSYNSPLH
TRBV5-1	ASSLRVGVNTEAF
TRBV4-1	ASSPPSGGSKNIQY